This T cell receptor beta chain stems from a study of radiation and T cells in renal cell carcinoma. Sequenced by immunoSEQ multiplex PCR; TCRdb stores in-frame clones only, minus some. The data show roughly 92,000 clones, with roughly 84% seen just once and approximately 7.2% held by the top ten. The V and J ends lost 6 bases and 3 bases, in that order; junction bases with no gene match: 5. The CDR3 has 14 amino acids. Per the germline V gene, CDR1 is LNHDA and CDR2 is SQIVND (reference sequence). Time point given: blood 4 weeks post-SBRT, at nephrectomy. Described treatment: 15 Gy SBRT to primary tumor, nephrectomy 4 weeks later. General study findings and limits: Baseline intratumoral clonotype presence is unknown without pretreatment biopsies. In blood, top tumor clones expanded by 2 weeks, shrinking by 4.

As for this clone: Its target is not known.

The source material was blood, sampled from a patient whose treatment included radiotherapy and nephrectomy. The clonotype comes from a man aged 55 to 70 with renal cell carcinoma. The chain links TRBV19 to TRBJ2-7; 10 bases line up with TRBD1. The CDR3 bases are TGTGCCAGTAGCCCTAGGGACAGGGGCTACGAGCAGTACTTC. Its translation: CASSPRDRGYEQYF.